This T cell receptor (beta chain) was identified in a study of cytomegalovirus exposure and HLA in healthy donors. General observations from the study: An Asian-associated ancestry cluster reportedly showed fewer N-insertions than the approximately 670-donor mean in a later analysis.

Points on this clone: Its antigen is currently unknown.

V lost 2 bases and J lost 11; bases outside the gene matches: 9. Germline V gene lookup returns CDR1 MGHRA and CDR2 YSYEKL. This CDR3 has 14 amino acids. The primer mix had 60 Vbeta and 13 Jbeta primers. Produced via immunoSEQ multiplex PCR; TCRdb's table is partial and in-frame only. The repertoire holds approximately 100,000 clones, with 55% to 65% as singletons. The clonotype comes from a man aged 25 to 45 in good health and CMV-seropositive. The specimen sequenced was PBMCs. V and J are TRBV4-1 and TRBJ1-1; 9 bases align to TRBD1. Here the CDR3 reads CASSQQQGADEAFF. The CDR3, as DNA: TGCGCCAGCAGCCAACAACAGGGGGCAGATGAGGCTTTCTTT.